This TCR beta chain was profiled in a study of beta chain features in type 1 diabetes. Study-wide results and limits: In patients and controls equally, PCR might favor templates that are shorter. Patients showed naive, central memory and Treg TCRB repertoires that appeared more similar than those of healthy donors. Cells with high TCR expression could be over-represented by cDNA sequencing.

As every portion of the isolated RNA was reverse transcribed, the sequencing read expressed TCRB transcripts. Data came from immunoSEQ multiplex PCR; TCRdb stores just in-frame clones and leaves some out. The sample carries hundreds of thousands of clones, 30% recorded once. Germline V CDR1 and CDR2: SQVTM, ANQGSEA. The V and J ends lost 5 bases and 8 bases, in that order; junction bases with no gene match: 5. There are 13 residues in the CDR3. Points on this clone: Its specificity is not known. Distinct nucleotide sequences in the sample also encode this CDR3.

This TCR derives from a man younger than 30 in good health. The rearrangement links TRBV29-1 to TRBJ1-4; TRBD1 aligns across 10 bases. Sequenced sample: naive CD4+ T cells from blood. For the CDR3, the DNA is TGCAGCGTTTCCGGGACAGGGGACGAAAAACTGTTTTTT. Its protein product is CSVSGTGDEKLFF.